The 28 T cell receptor beta chains below come from one sample, sequenced in a study of post-analysis software for immune sequencing data. The authors incorporated unique molecular identifiers into the TCR beta cDNA libraries. TCRdb recomputed calls from the PCR reads with MiXCR, one row per CDR3 protein. The table shows roughly 700,000 distinct CDR3 sequences, with around 27% occurring only once. Points from the study as a whole: Patients used about 5 TRBV segments, including TRBV5-6, TRBV5-1 and TRBV20-1, more often than controls.

The antigens these receptors bind are not known. Sequencing used blood. The source is a girl aged 10-17 years with multiple sclerosis.

J is TRBJ2-7 and V is TRBV2; D assignment may be TRBD1 or TRBD2 (5 bases each). Trimming left V 6 bases short and J 6 bases short, with 12 bases between. The CDR3 length is 12 residues. The germline gives CDR1 SNHLY, CDR2 FYNNEI. The CDR3 nucleotides are TGTGCCAGCAGCCCACATGGGGGCGAGCAGTACTTC. Its protein product is CASSPHGGEQYF.

This clonotype appeared a few times. The V and J genes are TRBV7-2 and TRBJ2-6; D gene uncertain. Germline CDR1 is SGHTA and CDR2 is FQGNSA. The CDR3 covers 17 residues. The V gene lost 1 base and the J gene lost 0 bases, with 10 bases spanning the gap. In nucleotides, the CDR3 is TGTGCCAGCAGCTTAGAGAGGCCCCTCTCTGGGGCCAACGTCCTGACTTTC. Amino acid sequence: CASSLERPLSGANVLTF.

This chain connects TRBV9 to TRBJ2-1; 11 bases map to TRBD2. Germline V gene data show CDR1 as SGDLS and CDR2 as YYNGEE. V shed 2 bases and J 6 bases; nucleotides not matched to a gene: 10. This CDR3 is 17 amino acids long. The CDR3 loop reads CASSVGTSGGYSNEQFF. The DNA of the CDR3 is TGTGCCAGCAGCGTCGGGACTAGCGGAGGATATAGCAATGAGCAGTTCTTC.

This clonotype was picked up a small number of times. V and J are TRBV28 and TRBJ2-1; 14 nucleotides agree with TRBD2. The CDR3 is made up of 16 amino acids. Losses at the gene ends were 5 bases for V and 5 bases for J; bases not matched to a gene: 5. Germline CDR1 MDHEN, CDR2 SYDVKM. The CDR3 protein is CASSPSGLAGDNEQFF. As DNA, the CDR3 is TGTGCCAGCAGTCCTTCGGGACTAGCGGGAGACAATGAGCAGTTCTTC.

The rearrangement uses TRBV7-9 and TRBJ2-1, with a weak D call TRBD1 (6 bases). The V and J ends lost 4 bases and 7 bases respectively, with 14 bases between them. The CDR3 covers 14 residues. Germline assignment: CDR1 SEHNR and CDR2 FQNEAQ (reference sequence). Here the CDR3 DNA reads TGTGCCAGCAGCTCACCCGGGACATTGAATGAGCAGTTCTTC. It codes for CASSSPGTLNEQFF.

The V call is TRBV7-8, the J call TRBJ1-1; 9 bases map to TRBD1. The CDR3 is made up of 17 amino acids. V was clipped by 1 base and J by 5 bases; unmatched bases: 11. From germline, CDR1 is SGHVS and CDR2 FQNEAQ. The DNA for the CDR3 is TGTGCCAGCAGCTTAGATTCCCGGGACAGGGAGAAAACTGAAGCTTTCTTT. It codes for CASSLDSRDREKTEAFF.

The rearrangement links TRBV28 to TRBJ1-2, with 8 nucleotides matching TRBD1. V was pared by 8 bases and J by 6 bases, with 2 bases of the junction left unmatched. The CDR3 has 11 residues. In germline, CDR1 is MDHEN, CDR2 SYDVKM. The CDR3 DNA sequence: TGTGCCAGCCAGGGGGCCGATGGCTACACCTTC. It translates to CASQGADGYTF.

J is TRBJ2-2 and V is TRBV10-3; D is ambiguous. V gave up 4 bases and J gave up 0 bases, with 15 bases separating them. There are 17 residues in the CDR3. The germline gives CDR1 ENHRY, CDR2 SYGVKD. The CDR3 reads CAISALMRGANTGELFF. The DNA for the CDR3 is TGTGCCATCAGTGCCCTTATGCGCGGCGCGAACACCGGGGAGCTGTTTTTT.

This clonotype has a count of ten or more. The CDR3 coding sequence is TGTGCCAGCAGCTTCGGGGTAGCGTCGGAAGAGACCCAGTACTTC. Protein product: CASSFGVASEETQYF. The J gene is TRBJ2-5, the V gene TRBV7-6, with a possible D match to TRBD2 (5 bases). This CDR3 has 15 amino acids. CDR1 and CDR2 (germline): SGHVS, FNYEAQ. V lost 3 bases and J lost 3, with 14 bases in between.

This clonotype showed up just a few times. This chain connects TRBV20-1 to TRBJ2-1; the D is unclear. The V gene's germline CDR1 is DFQATT and CDR2 SNEGSKA (reference sequence). The CDR3 has 13 amino acids. V was shortened by 7 bases and J by 1 base, with 11 bases between the two germline ends. The CDR3 bases are TGCAGTGGAGAAGTCGAGTCCTACAATGAGCAGTTCTTC. It is translated as CSGEVESYNEQFF.

Concerning this clonotype itself: Just one base apart from a much larger clone, this may be a read error. The chain carries TRBV4-3 and TRBJ2-1, with D perhaps matching TRBD1 or TRBD2 (5 bases each). CDR1 and CDR2 (germline): LGHNA, YSLEER. CDR3 size: 15 residues. The V gene lost 0 bases and the J gene lost 12 bases, with 18 bases spanning the gap. In nucleotides, the CDR3 is TGCGCCAGCAGCCAAGACGGGACGTCCTGTACGGCGCAGTTCTTC. Translating it yields CASSQDGTSCTAQFF.

Only a few counts were recorded for this clonotype. V usage is TRBV20-1 and J usage is TRBJ2-6; D possibly corresponds to TRBD2 (5 bases). The V gene lost 3 bases and the J gene lost 0 bases, with 9 bases spanning the gap. Germline-derived CDR1 and CDR2 are DFQATT and SNEGSKA (reference sequence). The length of the CDR3 is 15 residues. The CDR3 protein is CSARDGISGANVLTF. In DNA form, the CDR3 reads TGCAGTGCTAGGGACGGGATCTCTGGGGCCAACGTCCTGACTTTC.

V and J are TRBV6-5 and TRBJ2-5; D is ambiguous. The germline V gene has CDR1 MNHEY and CDR2 SVGAGI. The CDR3 covers 14 residues. Trimming took 2 bases from V and 2 from J, leaving 9 bases between them. The CDR3 is CASSYGRRQETQYF. The CDR3 DNA follows: TGTGCCAGCAGTTACGGGCGGAGACAAGAGACCCAGTACTTC.

This clonotype was picked up a small number of times. The V gene is TRBV6-2 or TRBV6-3, the J gene TRBJ2-3; D unclear. The CDR3 is made up of 16 amino acids. CDR1 MNHEY and CDR2 SVGEGT come from the germline V gene. The V and J ends lost 6 bases and 4 bases respectively, with 20 bases between them. CDR3 in DNA: TGTGCCAGCAGGACCGTTCCTCTATTCAACGCAGATACGCAGTATTTT. Amino acid sequence: CASRTVPLFNADTQYF.

This clonotype has more than one count but fewer than ten. The chain uses TRBV9 and TRBJ1-1; a weak D match, TRBD1 (5 bases). V dropped 4 bases and J dropped 1 base, with 20 bases sitting between them. Looked up from germline, CDR1 is SGDLS and CDR2 is YYNGEE. This CDR3 has 17 residues. The CDR3 spells CASSPPPPGRGNTEAFF. The CDR3 DNA is TGTGCCAGCAGCCCCCCTCCGCCGGGGCGCGGGAACACTGAAGCTTTCTTT.

In this sample, this clonotype turned up a few times. The chain recombines TRBV20-1 with TRBJ2-7; TRBD1 is a possible D gene (6 bases). Trimming shortened V by 2 bases and J by 1 base, and 12 bases separated the two germline ends. The V gene's germline CDR1 is DFQATT and CDR2 SNEGSKA (reference sequence). The CDR3 extends over 14 amino acids. The CDR3 protein is CSARKQGLSYEQYF. CDR3 nucleotide sequence: TGCAGTGCTAGAAAACAGGGCCTATCCTACGAGCAGTACTTC.

The chain recombines TRBV20-1 with TRBJ2-7, with 7 bases lining up with TRBD1. CDR1 is DFQATT, CDR2 SNEGSKA, per germline (reference sequence). J gave up 0 bases and V 6 bases, and 5 bases lay outside the gene matches. The CDR3 consists of 13 residues. This CDR3 is CSAISGGSYEQYF. For the CDR3, the DNA is TGCAGTGCCATCTCAGGGGGCTCCTACGAGCAGTACTTC.

This clonotype was seen only a few times. The J gene is TRBJ2-3, the V gene TRBV20-1; 8 bases align to TRBD1. This CDR3 has 16 residues. The V segment lost 0 bases and the J segment 0 bases; nucleotides outside the gene matches: 5. The germline V gene has CDR1 DFQATT and CDR2 SNEGSKA (reference sequence). CDR3 residues: CSARDLGQASTDTQYF. The CDR3 nucleotides are TGCAGTGCTAGAGATCTGGGACAGGCTAGCACAGATACGCAGTATTTT.

This clonotype showed up just a few times. The rearrangement joins TRBV27 to TRBJ2-7; the D is unclear. CDR3 length equals 14 residues. Germline V gene sequence: CDR1 MNHEY, CDR2 SMNVEV (reference sequence). Trimming removed 5 bases from V and 6 bases from J, with 17 bases in between. Here the CDR3 reads CASSPSFDLGEQYF. CDR3 nucleotide sequence: TGTGCCAGCAGTCCCTCCTTCGACCTGGGCGAGCAGTACTTC.

The chain carries TRBV28 and TRBJ2-7; D is possibly TRBD2 (5 bases). There are 15 residues in the CDR3. Germline V gives CDR1 MDHEN, CDR2 SYDVKM. Trimming shortened V by 10 bases and J by 4 bases, and 23 bases separated the two germline ends. The CDR3 protein is CATNSSSGFEYEQYF. CDR3 DNA: TGTGCCACCAATTCGTCGTCGGGGTTTGAGTACGAGCAGTACTTC.

The rearrangement links TRBV9 to TRBJ1-4, with a tentative D call TRBD1 (5 bases). V gave up 7 bases and J gave up 6 bases, with 10 bases separating them. The CDR3 sequence is 12 residues long. The V gene's germline CDR1 is SGDLS and CDR2 YYNGEE. The CDR3 is CASFRGDEKLFF. The CDR3 DNA is TGTGCCAGCTTCCGGGGGGATGAAAAACTGTTTTTT.

CDR3 amino acids: CATSRDILSNQPQHF. The CDR3 DNA reads as TGTGCCACCAGCAGAGATATCCTGAGCAATCAGCCCCAGCATTTT. The V and J genes are TRBV15 and TRBJ1-5, with D unresolved. CDR1 and CDR2 from the germline V gene are LNHNV and YYDKDF (reference sequence). The CDR3 has 15 amino acids. With 0 bases removed from V and 1 base from J, the gap between germline ends came to 7 bases.

The chain combines TRBV9 with TRBJ2-1; perhaps TRBD2 as D (6 bases). The CDR3 covers 17 residues. CDR1 is SGDLS and CDR2 is YYNGEE in the germline V gene. V lost 0 bases and J 2 bases, leaving 15 bases between the germline ends. CDR3 nucleotide sequence: TGTGCCAGCAGCGTAGGTATTGGGACTGGACCCTACAATGAGCAGTTCTTC. It is translated as CASSVGIGTGPYNEQFF.

This clonotype has only one observation. This rearrangement joins TRBV27 to TRBJ1-1, with D tentatively TRBD1 (5 bases). Per germline, CDR1 MNHEY and CDR2 SMNVEV (reference sequence). V lost 6 bases and J lost 1, with 15 bases in between. This CDR3 comprises 15 residues. Here the CDR3 DNA reads TGTGCCAGCAGCTCCCGAGGGAGGGGGAACACTGAAGCTTTCTTT. This encodes CASSSRGRGNTEAFF.

This clonotype has a handful of counts. This chain uses TRBV12-3 or TRBV12-4 with TRBJ1-1; D call uncertain. The V and J ends lost 9 bases and 0 bases respectively, with 11 bases between them. This CDR3 is built from 13 residues. The CDR3 DNA reads TGTGCCAGTGATGATGAGATGAACACTGAAGCTTTCTTT. Translation gives CASDDEMNTEAFF.

This clonotype appeared a few times. The chain joins TRBV27 to TRBJ2-1; 9 positions agree with TRBD2. CDR3 length equals 18 residues. Germline loops: CDR1 MNHEY, CDR2 SMNVEV (reference sequence). Trimming at V came to 6 bases and at J to 3 bases, leaving 15 bases not matched to a gene. CDR3 loop: CASSPRGREGLGYNEQFF. The CDR3 coding sequence is TGTGCCAGCAGCCCCCGGGGGCGGGAGGGCCTCGGCTACAATGAGCAGTTCTTC.

The rearrangement links TRBV29-1 to TRBJ1-2, with a tentative D call TRBD1 (6 bases). Trimming took 3 bases from V and 2 from J, leaving 10 bases between them. The V gene's germline CDR1 is SQVTM and CDR2 ANQGSEA. The CDR3 is 13 residues long. The CDR3 is CSVDRTANYGYTF. DNA of the CDR3: TGCAGCGTTGATCGGACAGCGAACTATGGCTACACCTTC.

This clonotype was seen a handful of times. The V and J genes are TRBV11-1 and TRBJ2-1; D uncertain. This CDR3 is built from 16 residues. The V gene lost 2 bases and the J gene lost 0 bases, with 11 bases spanning the gap. The V gene's germline CDR1 is SGHAT and CDR2 FQDESV (reference sequence). Here the CDR3 DNA reads TGTGCCAGCAGCTTAAGGCGGATAAGCTCCTACAATGAGCAGTTCTTC. Amino acids: CASSLRRISSYNEQFF.